The 22 T cell receptor beta chains presented below share a single source sample, sequenced in a study of breast tumors, draining lymph nodes, adjacent tissues. TCRdb re-called the multiplex PCR reads with MiXCR, one entry per CDR3 protein. The sample contains under 30,000 distinct CDR3 sequences, 23% of which appear only once. The sequencing input was breast tumor tissue. These receptors all stem from a female donor with breast cancer. Some clones in this sample may be carry-over from other donors' samples.

A word on this clonotype: A read error may produce the germline difference seen at one junction end. V usage is TRBV7-8 and J usage is TRBJ2-2; the match to TRBD1 covers 8 bases. The V gene's germline CDR1 is SGHVS and CDR2 FQNEAQ. The CDR3 has 17 amino acids. CDR3 sequence reads: CASGLEETGVGTGGLFF. CDR3 sequence (DNA): TGTGCCAGCGGCTTAGAGGAGACAGGGGTGGGCACCGGGGGGCTGTTTTTT. The variable domain in full, completed from reference TRBV7-8 and TRBJ2-2, reads GAGVSQSPRYKVAKRGQDVALRCDPISGHVSLFWYQQALGQGPEFLTYFQNEAQLDKSGLPSDRFFAERPEGSVSTLKIQRTQQEDSAVYLCASGLEETGVGTGGLFFGEGSRLTVL.

The table lists this clonotype with many counts. CDR3: CASSGPGTYSYEQYF. Here the CDR3 DNA reads TGTGCCAGCAGTGGGCCCGGGACGTACTCCTACGAGCAGTACTTC. The chain links TRBV25-1 to TRBJ2-7; D tentatively reads TRBD1 or TRBD2 (5 bases each). The CDR3 contains 15 residues. Germline V gene lookup returns CDR1 MGHDK and CDR2 SYGVNS. With 4 bases removed from V and 0 bases from J, the gap between germline ends came to 13 bases.

This chain joins TRBV11-2 and TRBJ2-6, with 7 bases that match TRBD1. Per germline, CDR1 SGHAT and CDR2 FQNNGV. V dropped 5 bases and J dropped 1; count of bases not matched to a gene: 11. The CDR3 covers 18 residues. CDR3 bases: TGTGCCAGCAGCCTCCGAGGGGGCGCGTCTTCTGGGGCCAACGTCCTGACTTTC. It yields the protein CASSLRGGASSGANVLTF.

This clonotype was observed at least ten times. The genes are TRBV13 and TRBJ2-1; D unresolved. The CDR3 is 15 amino acids. Germline assignment: CDR1 PRHDT and CDR2 FYEKMQ (reference sequence). The germline V and J ends were trimmed by 1 base and 9 bases, with 16 bases remaining between them. CDR3 sequence: CASSLAGVVPGEQFF. CDR3 DNA sequence: TGTGCCAGCAGCTTAGCCGGTGTGGTCCCCGGTGAGCAGTTCTTC.

Many counts were recorded for this clonotype. The V gene is TRBV13, the J gene TRBJ1-2; D gene uncertain. The CDR3 spans 13 residues. Germline assignment: CDR1 PRHDT and CDR2 FYEKMQ (reference sequence). V was shortened by 5 bases and J by 7 bases, with 14 bases between the two germline ends. CDR3 region: CASSEREGGGYTF. CDR3 coding DNA: TGTGCCAGCAGCGAGAGGGAAGGTGGTGGCTACACCTTC.

This clonotype was observed once. A much larger clone differs from this one at a single base, so this may be a read error. V gene TRBV30 combines with J gene TRBJ1-5; D may be TRBD1 (6 bases). The germline gives CDR1 GTSNPN, CDR2 SVGIG (reference sequence). Trimming pared 3 bases from V and 4 bases from J, leaving 19 bases between. This CDR3 contains 16 residues. The CDR3 bases are TGTGCCTGGAGCTCCCCGGTAGGACAGAGGAATCAGCCCCAGCATTTT. Its protein is CAWSSPVGQRNQPQHF.

This clonotype was found many times. This chain joins TRBV29-1 and TRBJ1-6; no definite D call. The CDR3 has 13 residues. Germline V lookup: CDR1 SQVTM, CDR2 ANQGSEA. The V gene lost 6 bases and the J gene lost 14 bases, with 20 bases spanning the gap. CDR3 nucleotides: TGCAGCGTCCACGATGACCTCAAGGGCACCCTCCACTTT. Translation: CSVHDDLKGTLHF.

In its sample, this clonotype was seen many times. The V gene is TRBV15, the J gene TRBJ1-5, with D hard to call. Germline CDR1 LNHNV, CDR2 YYDKDF (reference sequence). V was trimmed by 5 bases and J by 1 base, leaving 15 bases between them. CDR3 length equals 16 residues. The CDR3 protein is CATSLGPAGSNQPQHF. CDR3 bases: TGTGCCACCAGCTTAGGTCCCGCAGGCAGCAATCAGCCCCAGCATTTT.

This clonotype was recorded at least ten times. This sequence joins TRBV30 and TRBJ1-2, with no clear D. CDR3 length equals 14 residues. CDR1 is GTSNPN, CDR2 SVGIG, per germline (reference sequence). Trimming pared 3 bases from V and 7 bases from J, leaving 18 bases between. The CDR3 DNA reads as TGTGCCTGGAGCTTGTGGACGGAGACCGGTGGCTACACCTTC. Translated, it gives CAWSLWTETGGYTF.

Ten or more counts support this clonotype. The CDR3 loop is CASSDLLVPGRISGANVLTF. The CDR3 nucleotides read TGTGCCAGCAGCGATCTCCTGGTTCCAGGAAGAATCTCTGGGGCCAACGTCCTGACTTTC. The genes are TRBV7-2 and TRBJ2-6; no firm D call. The CDR3 has 20 amino acids. Germline V gene sequence: CDR1 SGHTA, CDR2 FQGNSA. With 5 bases removed from V and 0 bases from J, the gap between germline ends came to 23 bases.

Regarding this clonotype: It is likely a read error, because the conserved phenylalanine at the end of the CDR3 is missing. V and J are TRBV10-2 and TRBJ1-5, with D perhaps TRBD1 (5 bases). Germline values: CDR1 WSHSY, CDR2 SAAADI. CDR3 size: 14 residues. For the CDR3, the DNA is TGCACCAGCAGTAATTTTCCGGGGGATCAGCCCCAGCATTCT. It encodes CTSSNFPGDQPQHS.

Ten or more counts support this clonotype. The chain has TRBV15 and TRBJ1-2; D gene ambiguous. Germline V gives CDR1 LNHNV, CDR2 YYDKDF (reference sequence). The CDR3 is 12 amino acids. Trimming took off 3 bases at V and 2 bases at J, with 4 bases between the two ends. CDR3 residues: CATSSSNYGYTF. In nucleotides, the CDR3 is TGTGCCACCAGCAGCTCAAACTATGGCTACACCTTC.

The gene calls are TRBV9 and TRBJ2-7, with D possibly TRBD1 on 6 matching bases. This CDR3 comprises 15 residues. Germline CDR1 SGDLS, CDR2 YYNGEE. The germline V and J ends were trimmed by 4 bases and 3 bases, with 17 bases remaining between them. The CDR3 here is CASSIRQDGDYEQYF. The CDR3 coding sequence is TGTGCCAGCAGCATAAGACAGGACGGGGACTACGAGCAGTACTTC. The full variable domain, in which reference TRBV9 and TRBJ2-7 provide the parts outside the CDR3, is DSGVTQTPKHLITATGQRVTLRCSPRSGDLSVYWYQQSLDQGLQFLIQYYNGEERAKGNILERFSAQQFPDLHSELNLSSLELGDSALYFCASSIRQDGDYEQYFGPGTRLTVT.

In this sample, this clonotype turned up many times. The chain uses TRBV10-3 and TRBJ2-1; 7 positions match TRBD2. The ends lost 0 bases at V and 4 bases at J; junction bases unmatched: 0. The CDR3 has 14 amino acids. Germline CDR1 and CDR2: ENHRY and SYGVKD. DNA of the CDR3: TGTGCCATCAGTGAGTCGCGGGAGTACAATGAGCAGTTCTTC. This codes for CAISESREYNEQFF.

In its sample, this clonotype was seen many times. The chain has TRBV9 and TRBJ2-3; TRBD2 might be the D (6 bases). The CDR3 has 14 amino acids. V was shortened by 4 bases and J by 2 bases, with 11 bases between the two germline ends. Germline V gene lookup returns CDR1 SGDLS and CDR2 YYNGEE. This CDR3 is CASSSLAHTDTQYF. As DNA, the CDR3 is TGTGCCAGCAGCTCTCTAGCGCACACAGATACGCAGTATTTT.

The sample holds many counts of this clonotype. The genes are TRBV3-1 and TRBJ2-7; D not resolved. There are 14 residues in the CDR3. CDR1 and CDR2 (germline): LGHDT, YNNKEL (reference sequence). Trimming cost V 1 base and J 1 base, with 8 bases left between them. The CDR3 bases are TGTGCCAGCAGCCAAGCCTGGGCTTCCTACGAGCAGTACTTC. Residues: CASSQAWASYEQYF.

This clonotype showed up many times. The CDR3 coding sequence is TGCAGTGCTAGGTTGCAGACAAGCACAGATACGCAGTATTTT. Translated, it gives CSARLQTSTDTQYF. The chain is built from TRBV20-1 and TRBJ2-3; D is unclear. V lost 3 bases to trimming and J lost 0 bases, with 10 bases between them. Germline assignment: CDR1 DFQATT and CDR2 SNEGSKA (reference sequence). This CDR3 is 14 amino acids long.

This clonotype has ten or more counts. The V call is TRBV2, the J call TRBJ2-3; 14 bases match TRBD2. The CDR3 runs 16 residues. Germline V gene lookup returns CDR1 SNHLY and CDR2 FYNNEI. V gave up 6 bases and J gave up 3 bases; unmatched junction bases: 5. The CDR3 coding sequence is TGTGCCAGCAGGAGGGGACTAGCGGGAGCGACAGATACGCAGTATTTT. The encoded protein is CASRRGLAGATDTQYF.

This clonotype is medium-sized (0.01 to 0.1%) by share. The CDR3 sequence is CASKTVGKFF. As DNA, the CDR3 is TGTGCCAGCAAGACGGTTGGGAAGTTCTTC. The chain links TRBV2 to TRBJ2-1; D is unresolved. The V gene's germline CDR1 is SNHLY and CDR2 FYNNEI. This CDR3 region has 10 residues. Trimming removed 7 bases from V and 14 bases from J, with 12 bases in between.

In regard to this clonotype: Being one base from a much bigger clone, this may be a read error. The genes are TRBV6-6 and TRBJ1-5; D might be TRBD1 (5 bases). The CDR3 has 15 residues. Trimming stripped 0 bases from V and 7 bases from J, with 13 bases between. From germline, CDR1 is MNHNY and CDR2 SVGAGI (reference sequence). The CDR3 coding sequence is TGTGCCAGCAGTTACTCTTTCAGGGTGGGCCAGCCCCAGCATTTT. It yields the protein CASSYSFRVGQPQHF.

V gene TRBV7-9 combines with J gene TRBJ2-1; the match to TRBD2 covers 9 bases. Trimming cost V 4 bases and J 0 bases; bases outside gene matches: 7. Looked up from germline, CDR1 is SEHNR and CDR2 is FQNEAQ (reference sequence). There are 17 residues in the CDR3. The CDR3 bases are TGTGCCAGCAGCTCCCTAGCGGGACAAAGCTCCTACAATGAGCAGTTCTTC. This sequence encodes CASSSLAGQSSYNEQFF.

This clonotype was seen ten or more times. At one boundary the junction diverges from the germline segment, which might be a read error. The rearrangement uses TRBV20-1 and TRBJ2-1; TRBD1 aligns across 8 bases. This CDR3 spans 15 amino acids. The germline V gene has CDR1 DFQATT and CDR2 SNEGSKA (reference sequence). This chain's CDR3 is CSAGDQGASYNEQFF. In DNA, the CDR3 is TGCAGTGCTGGAGACCAGGGGGCGTCCTACAATGAGCAGTTCTTC.